This T cell receptor beta chain was observed in a study of T cell responses to AZD1222 COVID-19 vaccine. Whole-study results and caveats: Repertoires were collected only later (after the peak T cell response had occurred).

The germline CDR1 and CDR2 sequences are SEHNR and FQNEAQ (reference sequence). V was clipped by 5 bases and J by 5 bases; unmatched bases: 9. There are 15 residues in the CDR3. Second doses at about 4 or about 12 weeks were pooled. Produced via immunoSEQ multiplex PCR; TCRdb's table is partial and in-frame only. Here the sample spans some 94,000 clones, approximately 90% being singletons. Comments on this clone: Antigen specificity is unknown.

The specimen comprised peripheral blood, sampled 28 days after the second AZD1222 dose. This chain uses TRBV7-9 with TRBJ2-5; 9 bases fit TRBD1. The TCR originated in an adult who received the AZD1222 COVID-19 vaccine. The CDR3 region is CASSNITGGLETQYF. The DNA for the CDR3 is TGTGCCAGCAGCAACATCACAGGGGGCTTGGAGACCCAGTACTTC.